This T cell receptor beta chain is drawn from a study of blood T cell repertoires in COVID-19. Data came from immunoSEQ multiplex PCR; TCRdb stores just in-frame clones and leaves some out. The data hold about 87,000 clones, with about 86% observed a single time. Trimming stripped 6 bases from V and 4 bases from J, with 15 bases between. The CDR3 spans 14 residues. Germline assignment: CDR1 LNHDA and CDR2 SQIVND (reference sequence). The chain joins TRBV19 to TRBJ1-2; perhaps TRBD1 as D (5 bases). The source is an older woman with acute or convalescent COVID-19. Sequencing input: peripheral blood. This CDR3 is CASSPPGGGYGYTF. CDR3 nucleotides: TGTGCCAGTAGCCCCCCCGGGGGGGGCTATGGCTACACCTTC.